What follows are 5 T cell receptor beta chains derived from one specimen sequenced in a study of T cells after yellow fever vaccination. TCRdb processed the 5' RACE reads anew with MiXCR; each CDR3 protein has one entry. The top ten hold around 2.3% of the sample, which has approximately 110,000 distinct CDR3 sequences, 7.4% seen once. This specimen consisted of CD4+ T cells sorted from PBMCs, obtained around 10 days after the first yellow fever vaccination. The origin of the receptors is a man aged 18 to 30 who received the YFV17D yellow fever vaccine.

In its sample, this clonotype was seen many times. Here the CDR3 reads CAWSLPGAIGAFF. CDR3 DNA sequence: TGTGCCTGGAGCCTACCGGGGGCGATTGGAGCTTTCTTT. The rearrangement joins TRBV30 to TRBJ1-1; D is possibly TRBD1 (6 bases). Per the germline V gene, CDR1 is GTSNPN and CDR2 is SVGIG (reference sequence). V gave up 3 bases and J gave up 10 bases, with 18 bases separating them. The CDR3 length is 13 residues.

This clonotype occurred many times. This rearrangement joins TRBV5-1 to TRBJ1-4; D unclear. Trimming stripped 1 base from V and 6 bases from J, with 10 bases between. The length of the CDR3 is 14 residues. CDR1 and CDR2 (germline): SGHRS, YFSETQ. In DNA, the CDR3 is TGCGCCAGCAGCTTGAAGGCGGGTGATGAAAAACTGTTTTTT. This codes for CASSLKAGDEKLFF.

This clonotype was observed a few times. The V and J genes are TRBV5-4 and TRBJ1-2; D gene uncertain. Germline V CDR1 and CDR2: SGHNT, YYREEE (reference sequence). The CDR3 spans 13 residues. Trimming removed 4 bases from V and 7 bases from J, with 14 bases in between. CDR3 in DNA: TGTGCCAGCAGCCCGGTCGGCGGGCGTGGCTACACCTTC. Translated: CASSPVGGRGYTF.

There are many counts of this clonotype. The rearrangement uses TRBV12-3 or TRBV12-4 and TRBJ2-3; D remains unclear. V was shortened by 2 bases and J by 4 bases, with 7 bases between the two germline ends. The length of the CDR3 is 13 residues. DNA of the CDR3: TGTGCCAGCAGTTTATGGGGTTCAGATACGCAGTATTTT. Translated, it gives CASSLWGSDTQYF.

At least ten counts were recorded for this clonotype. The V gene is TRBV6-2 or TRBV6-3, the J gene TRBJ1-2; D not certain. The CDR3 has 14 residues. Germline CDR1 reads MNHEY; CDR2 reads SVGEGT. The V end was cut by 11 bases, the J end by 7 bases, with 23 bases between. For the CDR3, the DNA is TGTGCCTGTACGGTCGGGGTCCAGAGTTTTGGCTACACCTTC. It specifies CACTVGVQSFGYTF.